This record concerns one T cell receptor (beta chain) sequence. This clone was seen just once. Its antigen is currently not known. Base quality data are lacking; no much larger clone is found one base away. The library was obtained by the immunoSEQ multiplex PCR assay. The multiplex PCR relied on a mix of 60 forward primers for TCR Vbeta segments and 13 reverse primers for TCR Jbeta segments. A multiplex PCR assay on genomic DNA amplified the CDR3 region of rearranged TCR beta genes. Amplified TCR beta libraries were sequenced as 87-base-pair reads on the Illumina HiSeq System. As for the original processing: Across the 500 to 750 repertoires, a later analysis counted roughly 84 million unique TCR beta chains, around 11 million of which were shared by at least two donors. Raw reads were error-corrected and collapsed into unique sequences by a nearest-neighbor algorithm in which closely related sequences were merged to remove PCR and sequencing errors. To assign V, D and J gene segments, CDR3 sequences were aligned to IMGT reference sequences. For a sequence to be retained, at least a six-nucleotide match to both a V gene segment and a J gene segment was required. A rearrangement was called productive if the CDR3 had no stop codons and remained in frame with V and J, and every other rearrangement was called non-productive. CDR3 was defined according to IMGT convention as the region running from the second conserved V-encoded cysteine to the conserved J-encoded phenylalanine. In an earlier analysis of more than 550 of the donors, sequences lacking an unambiguous match to a single V gene segment were excluded. An earlier analysis of fewer than 750 of the donors classified V segments as functional when productive rearrangements were above 56.7% and as segregating when the standard deviation between donors was above 5%. A statistical classification framework was built for diagnosing cytomegalovirus status from the catalog of TCR beta chain sequences. In a later analysis, TCR nucleotide sequences were compared against IMGT/GENE-DB human TR gene sequences so that V and J genes could be assigned. A later analysis assigned CDR3 sequences and most-parsimonious VDJ recombination scenarios with the TCRdist pipeline. A later analysis defined each TCR beta chain by its CDR3 amino acid sequence plus V-gene family, and excluded reads lacking a unique V-gene family. A later analysis removed 592 highly shared, low-generation-probability nucleotide sequences to deal with suspected cross-contamination and a sequencing artifact. For each public chain, a later analysis derived a clonal expansion index from normalized ranks of inferred template counts within each repertoire. Generation probabilities in a later analysis came from a VDJ recombination model fitted to out-of-frame rearrangements, and those results were checked against IGoR. In a later analysis, hypergeometric tests were used to score TCR-TCR, TCR-HLA and TCR-CMV co-occurrence, with a repertoire-size bias correction applied to TCR pairs. False discovery rates were estimated in a later analysis by permuting HLA or CMV assignments 20 times. In a later analysis, co-occurring TCRs were grouped with DBSCAN, and TCRdist sequence similarity was added when clustering was performed within HLA-allele-positive subsets. Co-occurrence clustering excluded repertoires with fewer than 30,000 or more than 120,000 public chains, plus five with anomalous nucleotide sharing. TCRdb took over this immuneACCESS table, retaining in-frame rearrangements with V and J assigned. Such tables are incomplete; in checked studies, under half of the missing clones stem from an unresolved V gene, and the remainder is unexplained. The V and J calls and clone size come from that table; D and trimming were worked out from the DNA. The sample includes about 150,000 clones, with less than 80% observed a single time. Around 4.2% of the sample lies in the top ten.

This record belongs to a study of cytomegalovirus exposure and HLA in healthy donors (dated by TCRdb to 2017 to 2019). Describing the broader study: In an earlier analysis of under 600 of the donors, 250 to 350 Gb of sequence data and 100 million or so unique TCR beta sequences from 180 million or so T cells were reported. Roughly 5 DR-DQ haplotypes were handled as single units for association and clustering, since linkage in the cohort was strong. An early release covering about 600 HLA-typed donors comprised roughly 300 gigabases of sequencing data and around 86 million unique TCR sequences. Among around 400 genotyped donors of the cohort, an average of about 240,000 unique TCR beta nucleotide sequences were sequenced per donor, approximately 20% of them non-productive. The study was designed to test whether signatures of past pathogen exposure could be identified by cataloging public T cell receptors. HLA typing covered class I and class II loci at four-digit resolution. Rather than using new phenotypic data, the later analysis identified candidate immune exposures from TCR beta sequences and from how often those sequences occurred across donors. The T cell repertoires of some 700 subjects were profiled by immunosequencing and related to cytomegalovirus serostatus. In a later analysis, previously published TCR beta repertoires from fewer than 750 donors were re-analyzed and high-resolution HLA genotyping was added so that TCR occurrence patterns could be studied. Donor age, sex, ethnicity and CMV serostatus were collected together with the repertoire data. A separate validation cohort of roughly 110 different subjects was used in addition to the 666-subject first cohort. All discovery cohort repertoires had been generated on a single sequencing platform. In an earlier analysis of roughly 600 of the donors, high-throughput TCR beta sequencing was used to judge whether each TCR beta V gene segment behaved as functional or pseudogenic. To predict cytomegalovirus infection status, the study combined high-throughput TCR immunosequencing, statistical association of individual TCRs with disease status, and machine learning. Of the 300 to 500 genotyped donors, less than 90% were placed in the genetic ancestry cluster associated with self-reported Caucasian donors. In a later genetic analysis, genome-wide SNP genotypes for about three fifths of the roughly 670 donors were used, and that subset was treated as a discovery cohort. The number of typed donors differed by locus: about 620-640 for A, B, C, DRB1 and DQB1; some 500 for DQA1; around 610 for DPA1; and about 450 for DPB1. The full study reports these points: Linkage disequilibrium might explain the correlated functional status among segregating V segments, but an unknown experimental factor could not be excluded. A further reported finding was that TCR beta sequences accurately predicted the HLA-A and HLA-B alleles for most subjects in the first cohort. Several of the top co-occurrence clusters appeared to be linked to parvovirus B19, influenza, CMV and Epstein-Barr virus, according to a later analysis. An association between a missense DCLRE1C variant and V-gene and J-gene trimming of TCR beta chains was found in a later genetic analysis and replicated in an independent cohort. Broadly in line with IMGT annotations, most TCR beta V segments showed up in productive rearrangements about 87% or about 30% of the time in an earlier analysis of several hundred of the donors. A later genetic analysis reported fewer N-insertions in productive TCRs among donors in an Asian-associated ancestry cluster than the roughly 700-donor mean. In both the original and validation cohorts, the classifier was reported to diagnose cytomegalovirus status with high specificity and sensitivity. In a later analysis, more than 15,000 TCR beta sequences were associated with specific HLA alleles at a false discovery rate of 0.05. Compared with equally common non-associated chains, HLA-associated TCR beta chains in a later analysis were more clonally expanded and had lower generation probabilities. In this cohort, only TCR beta chains were sequenced, and detectable features were limited by the absence of alpha or paired-chain data. Assigning TCR associations to individual alleles was difficult when HLA alleles, especially DR and DQ, strongly co-occurred. The authors suggested that the approach could potentially be extended to other disease states and immunological phenotypes. A later analysis found that TCR association rates varied across HLA loci, with DRB1 alleles showing the most associated TCRs and HLA-C alleles the fewest. A total of some 180 TCR beta chains were listed by the study as associated with cytomegalovirus. Because HLA typing was missing for some donors at each locus, association tests included only the typed subset. The only immune exposure information available for the cohort was CMV serostatus. Seventeen rarely observed V segments, including chromosome 9 orphons, were excluded from the earlier analysis of almost 600 of the donors because counts were too low. A cluster of highly shared sequence variants was judged likely to represent a technical artifact of the sequencing pipeline. In a later analysis, most CMV-associated TCR beta chains were found to appear HLA-restricted, with HLA associations seemingly driven largely by CMV exposure. Most TCR sequences were seen in very few donors, while some public TCRs were found in many individuals. Roughly uniform sequencing depth across donors was assumed in presence/absence analyses, although this assumption may not hold. A few of the identified cytomegalovirus-associated TCR beta chains were confirmed in vitro to be specific for cytomegalovirus antigens. Some IMGT-functional V segments, including TRBV6-2 and TRBV6-3, could not be told apart with the 87-base-pair reads, so those segments were excluded.

Including the terminal cysteine and phenylalanine, the CDR3 comprises 16 residues. CDR3 DNA only is kept here, 48 bases in frame from base 1. In the germline V gene, CDR1 corresponds to SGHTA and CDR2 to FQGNSA. V and J are trimmed by 3 bases and 2 bases, and the gene matches miss 7 bases of the junction. The cohort was made up of approximately 670 healthy bone marrow donors. All cohort members were sampled while nominally healthy, although unrecorded immune exposures were likely present. The donor was CMV seropositive and belonged to the group of some 290 seropositive cohort members. A peripheral blood sample was provided by each donor, and peripheral blood mononuclear cells were used for TCR beta sequencing. Genomic DNA extraction from the blood cell samples was performed with the Qiagen DNeasy Blood Extraction Kit.

The chain links TRBV7-2 with TRBJ2-3, and 8 junction bases match TRBD2. The source of this sequence is a man aged 45-65 years in good health and CMV-seropositive. The sequenced material came from PBMCs. In nucleotides, the sequence is TGTGCCAGCAGCTTTCTGACTAGCGCACTCACAGATACGCAGTATTTT. This codes for CASSFLTSALTDTQYF.